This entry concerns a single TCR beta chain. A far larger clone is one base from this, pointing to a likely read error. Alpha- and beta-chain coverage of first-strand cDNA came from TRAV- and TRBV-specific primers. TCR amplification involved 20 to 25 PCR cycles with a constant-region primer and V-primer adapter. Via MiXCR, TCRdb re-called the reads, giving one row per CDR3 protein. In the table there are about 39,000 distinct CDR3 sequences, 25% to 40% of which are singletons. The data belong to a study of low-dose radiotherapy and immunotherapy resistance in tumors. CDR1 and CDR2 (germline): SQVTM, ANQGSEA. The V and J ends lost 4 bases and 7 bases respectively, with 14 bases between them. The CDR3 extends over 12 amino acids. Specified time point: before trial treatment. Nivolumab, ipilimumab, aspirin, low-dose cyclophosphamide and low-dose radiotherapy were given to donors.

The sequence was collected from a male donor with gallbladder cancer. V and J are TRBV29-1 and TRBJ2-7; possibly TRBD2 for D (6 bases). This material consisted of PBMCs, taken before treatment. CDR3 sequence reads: CSVGRVGNEQYF. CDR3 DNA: TGCAGCGTTGGGAGGGTGGGGAATGAGCAGTACTTC.